The 25 T cell receptor beta chains given below trace back to one sample, sequenced in a study of T cell responses to AZD1222 COVID-19 vaccine. Generated by immunoSEQ multiplex PCR, the TCRdb table keeps only in-frame clones and is missing some. The sample gives 66,000 or so clones, 75% to 85% of which show up once; around 25% is in the top ten. The sample in question was peripheral blood, obtained on day 0 of MenACWY control vaccination. Receptors were obtained from an adult in good health.

The V call is TRBV6-5, the J call TRBJ1-1; D is ambiguous. CDR3 length: 11 residues. Germline values: CDR1 MNHEY, CDR2 SVGAGI. V dropped 4 bases and J dropped 7 bases, with 7 bases sitting between them. The CDR3 nucleotides read TGTGCCAGCAGTTTACGCCGTGAAGCTTTCTTT. It encodes CASSLRREAFF.

The chain is built from TRBV30 and TRBJ2-1; 10 nucleotides match TRBD2. The ends lost 0 bases at V and 9 bases at J; junction bases unmatched: 8. This CDR3 comprises 15 residues. The V gene's germline CDR1 is GTSNPN and CDR2 SVGIG (reference sequence). The CDR3 is CAWSVGLAGATEQFF. The CDR3 nucleotides are TGTGCCTGGAGTGTCGGTCTAGCGGGAGCAACTGAGCAGTTCTTC. Complete variable domain (other parts from reference TRBV30 and TRBJ2-1): SQTIHQWPATLVQPVGSPLSLECTVEGTSNPNLYWYRQAAGRGLQLLFYSVGIGQISSEVPQNLSASRPQDRQFILSSKKLLLSDSGFYLCAWSVGLAGATEQFFGPGTRLTVL.

This sequence joins TRBV12-3 or TRBV12-4 and TRBJ1-5; D is unresolved. Trimming took 3 bases from V and 5 from J, leaving 8 bases between them. This CDR3 spans 13 amino acids. The CDR3 region has the DNA TGTGCCAGCAGTTTGGGCGCTTATCAGCCCCAGCATTTT. This translates into CASSLGAYQPQHF.

The V and J genes are TRBV19 and TRBJ2-1, with 9 positions matching TRBD2. The V segment lost 4 bases and the J segment 7 bases; nucleotides outside the gene matches: 8. Germline V gene data show CDR1 as LNHDA and CDR2 as SQIVND (reference sequence). This CDR3 has 15 residues. CDR3 DNA sequence: TGTGCCAGTAGTAAAGTAGCGGGAGTGAAAAATGAGCAGTTCTTC. It specifies CASSKVAGVKNEQFF.

Here the CDR3 reads CASSESRLVPGELFF. CDR3 sequence (DNA): TGCGCCAGCAGTGAGTCGAGGTTGGTCCCCGGGGAGCTGTTTTTT. The V gene is TRBV10-2, the J gene TRBJ2-2; D is ambiguous. The length of the CDR3 is 15 residues. Trimming took off 0 bases at V and 6 bases at J, with 11 bases between the two ends. Germline values: CDR1 WSHSY, CDR2 SAAADI.

This clone showed up just a few times. The chain joins TRBV20-1 to TRBJ2-1, with no clear D. Germline V CDR1 and CDR2: DFQATT, SNEGSKA (reference sequence). The CDR3 extends over 11 amino acids. V lost 5 bases, J lost 5 bases, and 7 bases lay in between. DNA of the CDR3: TGCAGTGCTTCCCACCACAATGAGCAGTTCTTC. This translates into CSASHHNEQFF.

The chain employs TRBV7-8 and TRBJ2-7; the D is unclear. Between the trimmed V and J ends, which lost 1 base and 2 bases, there was a span of 9 bases. Germline CDR1 reads SGHVS; CDR2 reads FQNEAQ. The CDR3 runs 14 residues. DNA for the CDR3: TGTGCCAGCAGCTTAGAAGGCAGAACCTACGAGCAGTACTTC. Translation gives CASSLEGRTYEQYF.

The chain joins TRBV7-8 to TRBJ1-1, with 11 bases lining up with TRBD1. Trimming at V came to 5 bases and at J to 1 base, leaving 6 bases not matched to a gene. This CDR3 contains 16 residues. CDR1 and CDR2 from the germline V gene are SGHVS and FQNEAQ. CDR3 loop: CASSLRDRGSNTEAFF. The CDR3 DNA follows: TGTGCCAGCAGCCTTAGGGACAGGGGGTCGAACACTGAAGCTTTCTTT.

V is TRBV6-2 or TRBV6-3 and J is TRBJ2-5; D ambiguous. Trimming took off 6 bases at V and 9 bases at J, with 17 bases between the two ends. Germline CDR1 and CDR2: MNHEY and SVGEGT. The CDR3 loop spans 13 amino acids. The CDR3 spells CASSSPSLGAQYF. The CDR3 DNA sequence: TGTGCCAGCAGCTCCCCCTCCCTCGGAGCCCAGTACTTC.

This clone was seen just once. V is TRBV2 and J is TRBJ2-5; D possibly corresponds to TRBD2 (6 bases). CDR1 and CDR2 (germline): SNHLY, FYNNEI. This CDR3 comprises 11 residues. Trimming removed 7 bases from V and 3 bases from J, with 6 bases in between. CDR3 nucleotides: TGTGCCAGCACGGGGGAAGAGACCCAGTACTTC. This gives the protein CASTGEETQYF.

This chain connects TRBV19 to TRBJ1-2; the D gene is possibly TRBD1 (5 bases). Germline-derived CDR1 and CDR2 are LNHDA and SQIVND (reference sequence). Trimming pared 3 bases from V and 7 bases from J, leaving 6 bases between. The CDR3 runs 11 residues. CDR3 in amino acids: CASSMGGGYTF. CDR3 nucleotides: TGTGCCAGTAGTATGGGGGGTGGCTACACCTTC.

The chain employs TRBV7-3 and TRBJ2-3, with 8 bases aligning to TRBD1. Per the germline V gene, CDR1 is SGHTA and CDR2 is FQGTGA. After removal of 7 bases from V and 3 bases from J, the junction contained 6 bases not matched to a gene. This CDR3 has 14 residues. The CDR3 here is CASNSGGRTDTQYF. The CDR3 DNA reads as TGTGCCAGCAACTCAGGGGGCCGGACAGATACGCAGTATTTT. Variable domain in full (rest from reference TRBV7-3 and TRBJ2-3): GAGVSQTPSNKVTEKGKYVELRCDPISGHTALYWYRQSLGQGPEFLIYFQGTGAADDSGLPNDRFFAVRPEGSVSTLKIQRTERGDSAVYLCASNSGGRTDTQYFGPGTRLTVL.

The J gene is TRBJ1-4, the V gene TRBV5-1; D not certain. The CDR3 has 14 residues. Looked up from germline, CDR1 is SGHRS and CDR2 is YFSETQ. The ends were cut back, 0 bases at V and 5 bases at J, with 8 bases in the middle. The CDR3 here is CASSLEAQNEKLFF. CDR3 sequence (DNA): TGCGCCAGCAGCTTGGAGGCACAAAATGAAAAACTGTTTTTT. Combining the CDR3 with reference TRBV5-1 and TRBJ1-4 gives the whole variable domain KAGVTQTPRYLIKTRGQQVTLSCSPISGHRSVSWYQQTPGQGLQFLFEYFSETQRNKGNFPGRFSGRQFSNSRSEMNVSTLELGDSALYLCASSLEAQNEKLFFGSGTQLSVL.

V usage is TRBV30 and J usage is TRBJ2-1; D remains ambiguous. Trimming shortened V by 0 bases and J by 5 bases, and 8 bases separated the two germline ends. There are 13 residues in the CDR3. CDR1 is GTSNPN and CDR2 is SVGIG in the germline V gene (reference sequence). CDR3 coding DNA: TGTGCCTGGAGTGTCAACAGAGACAATGAGCAGTTCTTC. Translation: CAWSVNRDNEQFF.

The V and J genes are TRBV25-1 and TRBJ1-4; D call uncertain. V lost 4 bases to trimming and J lost 10 bases, with 13 bases between them. CDR3 size: 13 residues. Germline CDR1 MGHDK, CDR2 SYGVNS. The CDR3 protein is CASSGRTSAKLFF. CDR3 DNA: TGTGCCAGCAGTGGGAGGACGTCCGCAAAACTGTTTTTT.

CDR3 coding DNA: TGTGCCAGCAGCTTAGTAGGGGACAGGGGAAACATTCAGTACTTC. Protein product: CASSLVGDRGNIQYF. V usage is TRBV7-9 and J usage is TRBJ2-4, with TRBD1 identical over 10 bases. Looked up from germline, CDR1 is SEHNR and CDR2 is FQNEAQ (reference sequence). V shed 1 base and J 6 bases; nucleotides not matched to a gene: 3. The CDR3 totals 15 residues.

This clone appeared a single time. This sequence joins TRBV19 and TRBJ1-5; D unresolved. The CDR3 totals 15 residues. The ends were cut back, 5 bases at V and 2 bases at J, with 13 bases in the middle. Germline V gene sequence: CDR1 LNHDA, CDR2 SQIVND (reference sequence). CDR3 bases: TGTGCCAGTAGTGTGGGTGGGTTCGGCAATCAGCCCCAGCATTTT. This translates into CASSVGGFGNQPQHF.

CDR3 nucleotide sequence: TGCAGTGCAGACGGATCCTACGAGCAGTACTTC. Residues: CSADGSYEQYF. The genes are TRBV20-1 and TRBJ2-7; D unresolved. V dropped 6 bases and J dropped 1 base, with 7 bases sitting between them. CDR3 length: 11 residues. Germline V gene lookup returns CDR1 DFQATT and CDR2 SNEGSKA (reference sequence).

V and J are TRBV7-2 and TRBJ2-5; 9 nucleotides line up with TRBD1. The V segment lost 4 bases and the J segment 2 bases; nucleotides outside the gene matches: 11. Germline V lookup: CDR1 SGHTA, CDR2 FQGNSA. The CDR3 is 17 amino acids. The DNA for the CDR3 is TGTGCCAGCAGCTCATTGCCGGGACAGGGTCGACAAGAGACCCAGTACTTC. Its protein product is CASSSLPGQGRQETQYF.

The chain links TRBV4-1 to TRBJ2-7; TRBD1 matches 9 bases. Trimming took 2 bases from V and 3 from J; bases not matched to a gene: 5. Germline V gives CDR1 MGHRA, CDR2 YSYEKL. The CDR3 length is 15 residues. The CDR3 DNA is TGCGCCAGCAGCCAAACCCAGGACAGGGGCTACGAGCAGTACTTC. It translates to CASSQTQDRGYEQYF.

This clone was observed a handful of times. V is TRBV6-1 and J is TRBJ2-7; TRBD1 matches 9 bases. CDR1 and CDR2 (germline): MNHNS, SASEGT. The CDR3 consists of 14 residues. V shed 2 bases, J shed 4 bases, and the junction held 3 bases outside the gene matches. For the CDR3, the DNA is TGTGCCAGCAGTGAAACAGGGGGCGAGTACGAGCAGTACTTC. Translation gives CASSETGGEYEQYF.

In this sample, this clone turned up once. The chain joins TRBV5-8 to TRBJ1-2, with 9 bases aligning to TRBD1. There are 16 residues in the CDR3. Germline V gene sequence: CDR1 SGHTS, CDR2 YDEGEE. J lost 6 bases, V lost 3 bases, and 12 bases had no gene match. CDR3 DNA sequence: TGTGCCAGCAGCTCGTCCGGGACAGGGACGACTAATGGCTACACCTTC. As protein: CASSSSGTGTTNGYTF.

The chain carries TRBV7-2 and TRBJ1-2; D is undetermined. CDR1 and CDR2 (germline): SGHTA, FQGNSA. There are 14 residues in the CDR3. V was clipped by 4 bases and J by 5 bases, with 14 bases between them. As DNA, the CDR3 is TGTGCCAGCAGCTACCCGGGAGCAACATATGGCTACACCTTC. Amino acids: CASSYPGATYGYTF.

This clone was observed a handful of times. The chain joins TRBV3-1 (or the pseudogene TRBV3-2) to TRBJ2-5; 7 bases line up with TRBD1. The length of the CDR3 is 16 residues. The V and J ends lost 4 bases and 4 bases, in that order; junction bases with no gene match: 12. Germline V gene lookup returns CDR1 LGHDT and CDR2 YNNKEL (reference sequence). The CDR3: CASSLSDRVPGETQYF. The CDR3 DNA sequence: TGTGCCAGCAGCCTATCAGACAGGGTGCCCGGAGAGACCCAGTACTTC.

This clone was observed a handful of times. The DNA is left out, because the CDR3 cannot be placed on it with certainty; the CDR3 is given as TCRdb lists it. This chain links TRBV28 with TRBJ1-5. Germline V lookup: CDR1 MDHEN, CDR2 SYDVKM. The CDR3 numbers 14 amino acids, ends counted. CDR3 sequence: CASSSSGGPQPQHF.